The 29 T cell receptor beta chains in this list originate from one sample, sequenced in a study of shared clonotypes between healthy human individuals (dated by TCRdb to the early 2020s). Library construction relied on the immunoSEQ multiplex PCR assay. Here the immuneACCESS table is served through TCRdb, limited to in-frame sequences with V and J called. Missing clones are a known gap in these copies; in checked studies unresolved V genes cover under half, and the rest lacks a known reason. The sample table records about 2.4 million clones; over 85% of these occur just once. 0.36% of the sample is held by the ten biggest clonotypes. Input material: naive CD4+ T cells from PBMCs. Taken with the paper, the label for cell subset or site translates to: CD45RA+ positively selected. These receptors were taken from a man in his late teens or twenties in good health. Some clones in this sample may be carry-over from other donors' samples.

The chain couples TRBV11-3 to TRBJ2-1; 9 bases are a match to TRBD2. CDR1 SGHNT and CDR2 YENEEA come from the germline V gene. J lost 8 bases, V lost 5 bases, and 13 bases had no gene match. The CDR3 is 16 amino acids. CDR3 sequence: CASSRGGAGGIDEQFF. The CDR3 DNA reads TGTGCCAGCAGCCGGGGGGGAGCGGGAGGTATCGATGAGCAGTTCTTC.

This clone appeared a single time. The V gene is TRBV19, the J gene TRBJ2-1, with TRBD2 matching 7 bases. This CDR3 is built from 13 residues. The germline gives CDR1 LNHDA, CDR2 SQIVND (reference sequence). The V segment lost 6 bases and the J segment 1 base; nucleotides outside the gene matches: 0. This CDR3 reads CASRAGSYNEQFF. CDR3 coding DNA: TGTGCCAGTAGAGCGGGGTCCTACAATGAGCAGTTCTTC.

The rearrangement joins TRBV5-5 to TRBJ1-2; D is unclear. V was shortened by 1 base and J by 7 bases, with 11 bases between the two germline ends. This CDR3 region has 13 residues. Germline values: CDR1 SGHKS, CDR2 YYEKEE (reference sequence). The CDR3 region is CASSLTPPGGYTF. Here the CDR3 DNA reads TGTGCCAGCAGCTTGACCCCCCCTGGTGGCTACACCTTC.

The CDR3 reads CASTHNTYEQYF. DNA for the CDR3: TGTGCCAGCACCCACAACACCTACGAGCAGTACTTC. The chain couples TRBV2 to TRBJ2-7; no clear D gene. Trimming took off 7 bases at V and 2 bases at J, with 9 bases between the two ends. The CDR3 is 12 amino acids. Germline V gene sequence: CDR1 SNHLY, CDR2 FYNNEI.

V gene TRBV11-2 combines with J gene TRBJ1-1; no firm D call. The V gene lost 3 bases and the J gene lost 5 bases, with 13 bases spanning the gap. The length of the CDR3 is 14 residues. Per germline, CDR1 SGHAT and CDR2 FQNNGV. CDR3 sequence (DNA): TGTGCCAGCAGCTTCTTTCTGGGTGGAACTGAAGCTTTCTTT. Translating gives CASSFFLGGTEAFF.

The chain recombines TRBV27 with TRBJ2-1, with 8 bases identical to TRBD2. The germline gives CDR1 MNHEY, CDR2 SMNVEV (reference sequence). The trim removed 5 bases at V and 2 bases at J, leaving 8 bases unmatched. CDR3 length: 16 residues. The CDR3 DNA reads TGTGCCAGCAGTCCACTGGGAGCGGGAGCCTACAATGAGCAGTTCTTC. Its protein is CASSPLGAGAYNEQFF.

This chain links TRBV28 with TRBJ1-3, with D unclear. This CDR3 contains 14 residues. Per germline, CDR1 MDHEN and CDR2 SYDVKM. V was cut by 8 bases and J by 0 bases, with 11 bases left in between. The CDR3: CASLRRASGNTIYF. CDR3 bases: TGTGCCAGCCTTCGGAGGGCCTCTGGAAACACCATATATTTT. The whole variable domain, filled in from reference TRBV28 and TRBJ1-3, reads DVKVTQSSRYLVKRTGEKVFLECVQDMDHENMFWYRQDPGLGLRLIYFSYDVKMKEKGDIPEGYSVSREKKERFSLILESASTNQTSMYLCASLRRASGNTIYFGEGSWLTVV.

The J gene is TRBJ2-3, the V gene TRBV7-2; D could derive from TRBD1 or TRBD2 (5 bases each). The CDR3 runs 18 residues. V lost 2 bases and J 2 bases, leaving 20 bases between the germline ends. From germline, CDR1 is SGHTA and CDR2 FQGNSA. As DNA, the CDR3 is TGTGCCAGCAGCTTATTGGGGGTAGCCAGCGATCCCACAGATACGCAGTATTTT. It encodes CASSLLGVASDPTDTQYF.

CDR3 residues: CASSRGRKALAGGGSLYNEQFF. For the CDR3, the DNA is TGCGCCAGCAGCCGAGGACGGAAAGCCCTAGCGGGAGGGGGCTCTTTATACAATGAGCAGTTCTTC. The genes are TRBV4-1 and TRBJ2-1; TRBD2 aligns across 12 bases. CDR3 length: 22 residues. Germline lookup yields CDR1 MGHRA and CDR2 YSYEKL. The V and J ends lost 4 bases and 4 bases, in that order; junction bases with no gene match: 23.

This chain connects TRBV11-3 to TRBJ2-7, with D tentatively TRBD1 or TRBD2 (5 bases each). The CDR3 contains 18 residues. The ends were cut back, 1 base at V and 4 bases at J, with 23 bases in the middle. Germline V gives CDR1 SGHNT, CDR2 YENEEA. The CDR3 sequence: CASSLVLCVGTGTYEQYF. CDR3 nucleotides: TGTGCCAGCAGCTTAGTGCTTTGTGTGGGGACGGGTACATACGAGCAGTACTTC.

The J gene is TRBJ1-5, the V gene TRBV27; D may be TRBD1 (5 bases). The germline CDR1 and CDR2 sequences are MNHEY and SMNVEV (reference sequence). The CDR3 is 15 amino acids. Trimming pared 10 bases from V and 3 bases from J, leaving 19 bases between. The CDR3 nucleotides are TGTGCCACTTCCTACGGGGCTCGACCCAATCAGCCCCAGCATTTT. Translated, it gives CATSYGARPNQPQHF.

This clone showed up just a few times. The chain combines TRBV4-1 with TRBJ1-1; D call uncertain. This CDR3 spans 14 amino acids. CDR1 is MGHRA and CDR2 is YSYEKL in the germline V gene. V shed 4 bases and J shed 1 base, with 10 bases lying between them. CDR3 DNA sequence: TGCGCCAGCAGCCTTAAGACGGGGAACACTGAAGCTTTCTTT. Translated, it gives CASSLKTGNTEAFF.

This clone has more than one count but fewer than ten. The V call is TRBV6-6, the J call TRBJ1-3; 7 bases are a match to TRBD1. The germline V gene encodes CDR1 MNHNY and CDR2 SVGAGI (reference sequence). The CDR3 contains 14 residues. Germline trimming cut 2 bases from V and 4 bases from J; bases unmatched to any gene: 2. This CDR3 reads CASSYRTGGNTIYF. CDR3 nucleotides: TGTGCCAGCAGTTACAGGACAGGAGGAAACACCATATATTTT.

This chain joins TRBV29-1 and TRBJ2-5, with 8 positions matching TRBD1. This CDR3 has 11 amino acids. V shed 7 bases, J shed 5 bases, and the junction held 3 bases outside the gene matches. Looked up from germline, CDR1 is SQVTM and CDR2 is ANQGSEA. CDR3 in amino acids: CSAGGRETQYF. The DNA for the CDR3 is TGCAGCGCAGGGGGCCGGGAGACCCAGTACTTC.

As for this clone: A read error may account for a junction end that differs from germline. In the same sample, other DNA sequences code for this CDR3. The V gene is TRBV28, the J gene TRBJ2-7; D remains ambiguous. Germline V CDR1 and CDR2: MDHEN, SYDVKM. The CDR3 runs to 13 residues. Here the CDR3 DNA reads TGTGCCAGCAGTTTATCGGCGGCCTATGAGCAGTACTTC. It is translated as CASSLSAAYEQYF.

This chain joins TRBV7-9 and TRBJ1-2, with D maybe TRBD1 (5 bases). CDR3 length equals 15 residues. Germline-derived CDR1 and CDR2 are SEHNR and FQNEAQ (reference sequence). V dropped 5 bases and J dropped 4 bases, with 17 bases sitting between them. The CDR3 loop reads CASSEAGLGPYGYTF. The CDR3 region has the DNA TGTGCCAGCAGCGAAGCGGGGTTGGGGCCCTATGGCTACACCTTC.

The V gene is TRBV15, the J gene TRBJ1-4; TRBD1 aligns across 11 bases. The CDR3 is 17 amino acids. Germline assignment: CDR1 LNHNV and CDR2 YYDKDF (reference sequence). V shed 1 base and J 6 bases; nucleotides not matched to a gene: 7. In DNA, the CDR3 is TGTGCCACCAGCAGAGGATCGATGGGACAGGGGGATGAAAAACTGTTTTTT. It codes for CATSRGSMGQGDEKLFF.

This rearrangement joins TRBV7-9 to TRBJ1-5; tentatively, D is TRBD1 (6 bases). Germline values: CDR1 SEHNR, CDR2 FQNEAQ (reference sequence). The CDR3 sequence is 15 residues long. The V end was cut by 2 bases, the J end by 4 bases, with 12 bases between. CDR3 bases: TGTGCCAGCAGCTTATTGGGGGCGCAGAATCAGCCCCAGCATTTT. Translated: CASSLLGAQNQPQHF.

Comments on this clone: A read error may explain this, as a much larger clone is one base away. The chain couples TRBV15 to TRBJ2-5; either TRBD1 or TRBD2 may supply D (5 bases each). Per germline, CDR1 LNHNV and CDR2 YYDKDF (reference sequence). CDR3 length: 14 residues. The germline V and J ends were trimmed by 0 bases and 4 bases, with 9 bases remaining between them. CDR3: CATSRDSGTETQYF. In DNA, the CDR3 is TGTGCCACCAGCAGAGATTCAGGGACAGAGACCCAGTACTTC.

This chain uses TRBV13 with TRBJ2-7; 8 bases align to TRBD1. In germline, CDR1 is PRHDT, CDR2 FYEKMQ (reference sequence). J gave up 2 bases and V 4 bases, and 4 bases lay outside the gene matches. This CDR3 region has 14 residues. As DNA, the CDR3 is TGTGCCAGCAGCTCGTCAGGGGGCCCCTACGAGCAGTACTTC. It translates to CASSSSGGPYEQYF.

The CDR3 coding sequence is TGTGCCAGCAGCTTTGGTAGCTCGGGGGAGCTGTTTTTT. Amino acid sequence: CASSFGSSGELFF. This chain links TRBV7-9 with TRBJ2-2; no definite D call. CDR1 SEHNR and CDR2 FQNEAQ come from the germline V gene (reference sequence). The CDR3 contains 13 residues. The germline V and J ends were trimmed by 3 bases and 8 bases, with 10 bases remaining between them. Full variable domain (outside the CDR3, taken from reference TRBV7-9 and TRBJ2-2): DTGVSQNPRHKITKRGQNVTFRCDPISEHNRLYWYRQTLGQGPEFLTYFQNEAQLEKSRLLSDRFSAERPKGSFSTLEIQRTEQGDSAMYLCASSFGSSGELFFGEGSRLTVL.

This clone was seen only once. The rearrangement links TRBV29-1 to TRBJ1-2; 8 bases match TRBD1. Germline values: CDR1 SQVTM, CDR2 ANQGSEA. The CDR3 is made up of 11 amino acids. V lost 3 bases to trimming and J lost 9 bases; unmatched junction nucleotides: 3. The CDR3 reads CSVETGDSYTF. CDR3 sequence (DNA): TGCAGCGTTGAGACAGGGGATAGCTACACCTTC.

V gene TRBV2 combines with J gene TRBJ2-7, with D possibly being TRBD1 (6 bases). Trimming took off 6 bases at V and 7 bases at J, with 16 bases between the two ends. Germline V gene data show CDR1 as SNHLY and CDR2 as FYNNEI. The CDR3 has 13 amino acids. CDR3 loop: CASSLAGTTEQYF. The CDR3 region has the DNA TGTGCCAGCAGCCTTGCCGGGACAACTGAGCAGTACTTC. The whole variable domain, remainder taken from reference TRBV2 and TRBJ2-7, is EPEVTQTPSHQVTQMGQEVILRCVPISNHLYFYWYRQILGQKVEFLVSFYNNEISEKSEIFDDQFSVERPDGSNFTLKIRSTKLEDSAMYFCASSLAGTTEQYFGPGTRLTVT.

The chain is built from TRBV19 and TRBJ2-7, with 8 bases fitting TRBD1. CDR3 size: 16 residues. Germline CDR1 LNHDA, CDR2 SQIVND (reference sequence). Unmatched junction bases numbered 10, after V lost 5 bases and J lost 1 base. The CDR3: CASSPNGQGGSYEQYF. CDR3 nucleotide sequence: TGTGCCAGTAGTCCAAACGGACAGGGCGGATCCTACGAGCAGTACTTC.

This chain links TRBV2 with TRBJ1-1; D not resolved. Germline loops: CDR1 SNHLY, CDR2 FYNNEI. Trimming took 9 bases from V and 7 from J, leaving 12 bases between them. The CDR3 runs to 11 residues. CDR3 region: CASYVTLEAFF. The CDR3 coding sequence is TGTGCCAGTTACGTTACCCTTGAAGCTTTCTTT. Full variable domain (remainder filled in from reference TRBV2 and TRBJ1-1): EPEVTQTPSHQVTQMGQEVILRCVPISNHLYFYWYRQILGQKVEFLVSFYNNEISEKSEIFDDQFSVERPDGSNFTLKIRSTKLEDSAMYFCASYVTLEAFFGQGTRLTVV.

The chain has TRBV5-1 and TRBJ2-1; the D is unclear. V dropped 0 bases and J dropped 8 bases, with 15 bases sitting between them. Germline V gene sequence: CDR1 SGHRS, CDR2 YFSETQ. The CDR3 is 15 residues long. CDR3 loop: CASSLANGVGDEQFF. In nucleotides, the CDR3 is TGCGCCAGCAGCTTGGCTAACGGCGTTGGGGATGAGCAGTTCTTC. Based on the CDR3 plus reference TRBV5-1 and TRBJ2-1, the full variable domain is KAGVTQTPRYLIKTRGQQVTLSCSPISGHRSVSWYQQTPGQGLQFLFEYFSETQRNKGNFPGRFSGRQFSNSRSEMNVSTLELGDSALYLCASSLANGVGDEQFFGPGTRLTVL.

This rearrangement joins TRBV7-2 to TRBJ1-3; weak D call: TRBD1 (6 bases). V dropped 6 bases and J dropped 4 bases, with 13 bases sitting between them. Germline assignment: CDR1 SGHTA and CDR2 FQGNSA. This CDR3 comprises 14 residues. CDR3 region: CASRPTGAGNTIYF. The CDR3, as DNA: TGTGCCAGCAGGCCGACGGGGGCAGGAAACACCATATATTTT.

The gene calls are TRBV7-3 and TRBJ2-7; unclear D gene. Trimming took off 3 bases at V and 2 bases at J, with 8 bases between the two ends. The CDR3 is 13 amino acids. CDR1 SGHTA and CDR2 FQGTGA come from the germline V gene. CDR3 loop: CASSLMVAYEQYF. Written as DNA, the CDR3 is TGTGCCAGCAGCTTGATGGTCGCCTACGAGCAGTACTTC.

This chain links TRBV5-1 with TRBJ1-1, with 12 positions matching TRBD1. V was pared by 4 bases and J by 1 base, with 5 bases of the junction left unmatched. This CDR3 region has 16 residues. Germline V gene lookup returns CDR1 SGHRS and CDR2 YFSETQ. CDR3 region: CASSAGTGGRNTEAFF. CDR3 DNA sequence: TGCGCCAGCAGCGCAGGGACAGGGGGCAGGAACACTGAAGCTTTCTTT.